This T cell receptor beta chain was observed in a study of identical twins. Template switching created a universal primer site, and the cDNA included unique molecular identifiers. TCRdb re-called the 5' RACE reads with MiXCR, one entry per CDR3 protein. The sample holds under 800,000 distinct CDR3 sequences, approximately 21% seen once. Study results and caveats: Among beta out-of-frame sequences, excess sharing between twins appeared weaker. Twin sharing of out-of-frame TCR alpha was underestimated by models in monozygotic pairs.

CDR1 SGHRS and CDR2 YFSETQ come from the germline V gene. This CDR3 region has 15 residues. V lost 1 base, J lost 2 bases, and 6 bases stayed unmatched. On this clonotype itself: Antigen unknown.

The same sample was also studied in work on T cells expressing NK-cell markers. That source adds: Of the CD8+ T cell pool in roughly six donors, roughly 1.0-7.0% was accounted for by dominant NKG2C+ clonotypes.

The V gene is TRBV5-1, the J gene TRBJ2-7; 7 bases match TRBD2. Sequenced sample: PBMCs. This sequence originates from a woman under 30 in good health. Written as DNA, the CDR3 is TGCGCCAGCAGCTTGTGGGAGGGGATAGCCTACGAGCAGTACTTC. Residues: CASSLWEGIAYEQYF.